What follows describes a single T cell receptor (beta chain). This entry belongs to a study of technical replicates of blood from several donors. CDR1 is SGHVS, CDR2 FQNEAQ, per germline. CDR3 length: 15 residues. V trimming: 6 bases; J trimming: 1 base; junction bases outside the gene matches: 5. TCRdb keeps only in-frame clones here, not all; method: immunoSEQ multiplex PCR. The sample lists approximately 95,000 clones, around 95% occurring once. Sequenced input: T cells isolated from PBMCs. The sequence was obtained from a human donor in good health. This rearrangement joins TRBV7-8 to TRBJ2-7, with 11 bases fitting TRBD2. The CDR3 loop reads CASRYRLAGSYEQYF. In DNA, the CDR3 is TGTGCCAGCAGATATCGACTAGCGGGGTCCTACGAGCAGTACTTC. Variable domain in full (rest from reference TRBV7-8 and TRBJ2-7): GAGVSQSPRYKVAKRGQDVALRCDPISGHVSLFWYQQALGQGPEFLTYFQNEAQLDKSGLPSDRFFAERPEGSVSTLKIQRTQQEDSAVYLCASRYRLAGSYEQYFGPGTRLTVT.